The 2 T cell receptor beta chains listed next were all sequenced from one sample in a study of OX40 agonist ivuxolimab in advanced cancers. The method behind the library was the immunoSEQ multiplex PCR assay. This immuneACCESS table, as held by TCRdb, lists in-frame sequences with V and J called but not all clones. Of the missing ones, under half trace to an unresolved V gene in checked studies; the others have no known cause. This sample is represented by about 62,000 clones; 85% of them were singletons. Just under 4% of the sample goes to the ten largest clones. The input for sequencing was CD4+ or CD8+ T cells sorted from blood, taken in a trial of the OX40 agonist ivuxolimab. All receptors come from an adult with an advanced solid tumor such as melanoma, head and neck, liver or kidney cancer.

This clone was counted only a few times. V usage is TRBV13 and J usage is TRBJ2-7, with D perhaps assigned TRBD1 or TRBD2 (5 bases each). The V end lost 4 bases, the J end lost 7 bases, and 17 bases lay between the germline ends. Germline CDR1 is PRHDT and CDR2 is FYEKMQ (reference sequence). The CDR3 consists of 14 residues. CDR3: CASSSPGTGREQYF. Here the CDR3 DNA reads TGTGCCAGCAGCTCCCCCGGGACCGGAAGGGAGCAGTACTTC.

This sequence joins TRBV28 and TRBJ2-7, with TRBD1 identical over 7 bases. There are 15 residues in the CDR3. The J segment lost 5 bases and the V segment lost 4 bases, leaving 11 bases of the junction unmatched. Germline assignment: CDR1 MDHEN and CDR2 SYDVKM. CDR3 region: CASSSPDRAKDEQYF. The CDR3 bases are TGTGCCAGCAGTTCCCCTGACAGGGCGAAAGACGAGCAGTACTTC. The full variable domain, its missing parts supplied by reference TRBV28 and TRBJ2-7, is DVKVTQSSRYLVKRTGEKVFLECVQDMDHENMFWYRQDPGLGLRLIYFSYDVKMKEKGDIPEGYSVSREKKERFSLILESASTNQTSMYLCASSSPDRAKDEQYFGPGTRLTVT.